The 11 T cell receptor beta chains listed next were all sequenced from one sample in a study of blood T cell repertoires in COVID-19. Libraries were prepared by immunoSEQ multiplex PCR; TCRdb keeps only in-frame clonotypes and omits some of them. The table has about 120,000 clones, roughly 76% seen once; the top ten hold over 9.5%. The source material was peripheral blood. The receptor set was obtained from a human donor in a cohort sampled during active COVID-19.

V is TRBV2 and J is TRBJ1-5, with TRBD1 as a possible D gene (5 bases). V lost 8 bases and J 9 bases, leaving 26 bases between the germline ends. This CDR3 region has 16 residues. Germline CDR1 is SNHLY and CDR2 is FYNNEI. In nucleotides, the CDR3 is TGTGCCAGCGGCCTGTTGGGAGGGGCCGGGTCGGGGCCCCAGCATTTT. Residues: CASGLLGGAGSGPQHF. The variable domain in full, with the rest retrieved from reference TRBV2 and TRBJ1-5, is EPEVTQTPSHQVTQMGQEVILRCVPISNHLYFYWYRQILGQKVEFLVSFYNNEISEKSEIFDDQFSVERPDGSNFTLKIRSTKLEDSAMYFCASGLLGGAGSGPQHFGDGTRLSIL.

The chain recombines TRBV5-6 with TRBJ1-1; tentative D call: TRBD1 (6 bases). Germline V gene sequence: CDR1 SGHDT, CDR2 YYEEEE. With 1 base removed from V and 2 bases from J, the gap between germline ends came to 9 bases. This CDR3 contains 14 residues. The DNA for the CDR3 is TGTGCCAGCAGCTTGTCGGACAGAAACACTGAAGCTTTCTTT. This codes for CASSLSDRNTEAFF. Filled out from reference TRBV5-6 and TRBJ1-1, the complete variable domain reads DAGVTQSPTHLIKTRGQQVTLRCSPKSGHDTVSWYQQALGQGPQFIFQYYEEEERQRGNFPDRFSGHQFPNYSSELNVNALLLGDSALYLCASSLSDRNTEAFFGQGTRLTVV.

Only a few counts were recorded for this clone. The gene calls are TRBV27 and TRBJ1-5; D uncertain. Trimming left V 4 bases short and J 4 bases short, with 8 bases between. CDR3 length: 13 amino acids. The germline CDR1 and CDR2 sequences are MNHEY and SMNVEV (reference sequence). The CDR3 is CASSSTYNQPQHF. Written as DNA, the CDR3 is TGTGCCAGCAGTTCGACATATAATCAGCCCCAGCATTTT.

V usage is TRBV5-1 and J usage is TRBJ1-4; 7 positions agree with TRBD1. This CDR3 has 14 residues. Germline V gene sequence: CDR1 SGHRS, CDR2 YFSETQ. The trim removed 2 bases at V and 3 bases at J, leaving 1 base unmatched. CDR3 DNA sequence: TGCGCCAGCAGCTTTACAGGGGCTAATGAAAAACTGTTTTTT. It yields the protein CASSFTGANEKLFF.

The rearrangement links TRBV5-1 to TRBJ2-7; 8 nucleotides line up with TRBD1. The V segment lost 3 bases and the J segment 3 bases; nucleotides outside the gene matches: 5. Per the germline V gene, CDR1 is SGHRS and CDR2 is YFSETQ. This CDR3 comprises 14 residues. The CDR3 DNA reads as TGCGCCAGCAGCTCGCAGGGGGCCAGCTACGAGCAGTACTTC. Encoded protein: CASSSQGASYEQYF.

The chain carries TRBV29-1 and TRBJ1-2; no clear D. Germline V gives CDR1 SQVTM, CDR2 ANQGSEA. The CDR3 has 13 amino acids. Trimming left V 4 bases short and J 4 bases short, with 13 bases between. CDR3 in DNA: TGCAGCGTTGCACCGAGATTCTCCTATGGCTACACCTTC. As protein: CSVAPRFSYGYTF.

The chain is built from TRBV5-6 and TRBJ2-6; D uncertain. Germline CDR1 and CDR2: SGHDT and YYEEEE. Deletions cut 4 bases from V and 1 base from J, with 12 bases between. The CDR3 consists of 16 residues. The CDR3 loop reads CASSPDRRSGANVLTF. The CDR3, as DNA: TGTGCCAGCAGCCCTGATAGGCGGTCTGGGGCCAACGTCCTGACTTTC.

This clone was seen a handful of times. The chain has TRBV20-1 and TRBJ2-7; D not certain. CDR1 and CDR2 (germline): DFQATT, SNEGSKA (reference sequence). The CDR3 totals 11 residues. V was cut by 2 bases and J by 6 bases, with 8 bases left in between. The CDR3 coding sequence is TGCAGTGCTAGATTCAAGCTCGAGCAGTACTTC. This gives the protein CSARFKLEQYF.

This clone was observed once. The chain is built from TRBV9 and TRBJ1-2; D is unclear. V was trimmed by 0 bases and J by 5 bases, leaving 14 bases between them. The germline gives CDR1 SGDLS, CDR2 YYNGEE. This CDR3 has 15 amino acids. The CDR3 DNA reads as TGTGCCAGCAGCGTAGGGGGAGCGGCGGGGTATGGCTACACCTTC. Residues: CASSVGGAAGYGYTF.

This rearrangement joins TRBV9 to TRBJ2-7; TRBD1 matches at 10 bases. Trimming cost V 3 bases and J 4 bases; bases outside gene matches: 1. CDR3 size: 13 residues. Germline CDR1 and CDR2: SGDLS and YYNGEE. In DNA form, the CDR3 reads TGTGCCAGCAGCGGGGACAGGGGATACGAGCAGTACTTC. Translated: CASSGDRGYEQYF.

The CDR3 spells CASSPQGRAATEAFF. The CDR3 DNA reads TGTGCCAGCAGCCCGCAAGGCAGGGCGGCTACTGAAGCTTTCTTT. This chain links TRBV3-1 (or the pseudogene TRBV3-2) with TRBJ1-1, with a possible D match to TRBD1 (5 bases). Between the trimmed V and J ends, which lost 4 bases and 5 bases, there was a span of 17 bases. Looked up from germline, CDR1 is LGHDT and CDR2 is YNNKEL (reference sequence). The CDR3 is 15 residues long.